These 7 T cell receptor delta chains were all obtained from the same sample, sequenced in a study of Vδ1+ human thymocytes. Findings and caveats of the study: Highly polyclonal TRG and TRD repertoires with Gaussian CDR3 length distributions appeared in thymus.

RNA was extracted from the cells and then reverse transcribed. Pooled V-gene forward primers with one constant-region reverse primer generated the CDR3 amplicons by multiplex PCR. TCRdb fed the multiplex PCR reads to CATT. The sample has 23,000 or so delta-chain clones; nearly 7.5% are singletons. These TCRs are of unknown antigen specificity. What was sequenced was Vdelta1+ gamma-delta thymocytes from the thymus. The subset is: FACS-sorted CD3+ TCRalphabeta- TCRVdelta1+ TCRVdelta2- thymocytes. These receptors all come from a girl under two years old who had congenital heart surgery.

The genes are TRDV1 and TRDJ1, with 13 nucleotides matching TRDD3. Germline trimming cut 7 bases from V and 0 bases from J; bases unmatched to any gene: 32. The CDR3 loop spans 25 amino acids. Germline CDR1 reads TSWWSYY; CDR2 reads QGS. The CDR3 is CALEGSPSSTGGYAWGPYYTDKLIF. The CDR3, as DNA: TGTGCTCTTGAAGGGTCCCCTTCTTCTACTGGGGGATACGCATGGGGCCCGTATTACACCGATAAACTCATCTTT.

This clone was seen a handful of times. At one end, the junction sequence differs from germline, possibly due to a read error. The V gene is TRDV1, the J gene TRDJ1; TRDD3 matches at 7 bases. Germline CDR1 is TSWWSYY and CDR2 is QGS. CDR3 length: 19 amino acids. The CDR3 bases are TGTGCTCTTGGGGAAGGTGATCTGGGGGGTCGTCTCAACACCAATAAACTCATCTTT. This sequence encodes CALGEGDLGGRLNTNKLIF.

This chain uses TRDV1 with TRDJ1; 9 bases fit TRDD3. With V trimmed by 2 bases and J by 6 bases, 19 bases remained unmatched. This CDR3 has 19 amino acids. Germline values: CDR1 TSWWSYY, CDR2 QGS. The CDR3 coding sequence is TGTGCTCTTGGGGAAAGGGGAATTGGTACGGTACTGGGGGACTATAAACTCATCTTT. Its protein product is CALGERGIGTVLGDYKLIF.

This clone showed up just a few times. This chain connects TRDV1 to TRDJ1; 12 nucleotides match TRDD3. V gave up 4 bases and J gave up 3 bases; unmatched junction bases: 21. Germline V CDR1 and CDR2: TSWWSYY, QGS. The length of the CDR3 is 21 residues. CDR3 sequence (DNA): TGTGCTCTTGGGGTAGGCCTTCCCCCCTTGGCTGGGGGATACGGTGCCGATAAACTCATCTTT. Its translation: CALGVGLPPLAGGYGADKLIF.

In its sample, this clone was seen a few times. This rearrangement joins TRDV1 to TRDJ1, with D possibly matching TRDD3 (6 bases). V was clipped by 0 bases and J by 0 bases, with 23 bases between them. This CDR3 has 20 amino acids. In germline, CDR1 is TSWWSYY, CDR2 QGS. CDR3 amino acids: CALGELVERSWGQYTDKLIF. The CDR3 DNA is TGTGCTCTTGGGGAACTAGTTGAGAGGAGCTGGGGCCAGTACACCGATAAACTCATCTTT.

The rearrangement uses TRDV1 and TRDJ1; perhaps D is TRDD2 or TRDD3 (5 bases each). The germline V gene has CDR1 TSWWSYY and CDR2 QGS. The CDR3 loop spans 24 amino acids. V shed 6 bases and J shed 0 bases, with 41 bases lying between them. In nucleotides, the CDR3 is TGTGCTCTTGGCGAAACCCACTTCCCGCGTGGGGTGGGGTCGGAAAAGTGGTACACCGATAAACTCATCTTT. This gives the protein CALGETHFPRGVGSEKWYTDKLIF.

This clone is judged medium-sized. The gene calls are TRDV2 and TRDJ2; 12 nucleotides agree with TRDD3. This CDR3 region has 18 residues. V shed 1 base, J shed 0 bases, and the junction held 5 bases outside the gene matches. Germline CDR1 GEAIGNYY, CDR2 EKD. The CDR3 spells CACDTILGDTALTAQLFF. Written as DNA, the CDR3 is TGTGCCTGTGACACAATACTGGGGGATACAGCTTTGACAGCACAACTCTTCTTT.